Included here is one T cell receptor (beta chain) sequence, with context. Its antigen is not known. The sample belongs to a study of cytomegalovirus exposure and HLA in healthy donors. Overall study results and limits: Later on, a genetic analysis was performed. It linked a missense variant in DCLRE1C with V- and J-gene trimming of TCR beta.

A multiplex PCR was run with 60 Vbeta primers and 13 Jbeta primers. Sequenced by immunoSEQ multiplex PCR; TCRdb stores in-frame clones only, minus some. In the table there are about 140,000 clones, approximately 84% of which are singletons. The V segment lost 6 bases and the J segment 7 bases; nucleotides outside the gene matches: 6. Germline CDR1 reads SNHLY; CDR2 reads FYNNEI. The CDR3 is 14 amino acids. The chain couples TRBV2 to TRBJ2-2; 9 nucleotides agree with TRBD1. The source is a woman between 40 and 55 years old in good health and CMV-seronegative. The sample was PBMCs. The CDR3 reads CASRGQGNRGELFF. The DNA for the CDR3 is TGTGCCAGCAGAGGACAGGGGAATCGCGGGGAGCTGTTTTTT.